The 32 T cell receptor beta chains below all came from one sample that was sequenced in a study of T cell repertoires in cytomegalovirus infection. TCRdb called the reads again in MiXCR, with one record for every CDR3 protein. Of 400,000 or so distinct CDR3 sequences listed, 15% to 20% were seen once; the top ten hold less than 9.5%. The source material was PBMCs. The receptors originated from a human donor in good health (CMV status not recorded). Some clones in this sample may be carry-over from other donors' samples.

This clonotype was seen ten or more times. This chain connects TRBV5-4 to TRBJ1-1; weak D call: TRBD1 (5 bases). The CDR3 length is 15 residues. Germline values: CDR1 SGHNT, CDR2 YYREEE (reference sequence). V was shortened by 4 bases and J by 6 bases, with 19 bases between the two germline ends. The CDR3 protein is CASSTASGREAEAFF. DNA of the CDR3: TGTGCCAGCAGCACCGCTTCGGGGCGGGAGGCTGAAGCTTTCTTT.

In its sample, this clonotype was seen many times. The J gene is TRBJ2-3, the V gene TRBV7-6; TRBD2 is a possible D gene (5 bases). Germline V CDR1 and CDR2: SGHVS, FNYEAQ. Trimming removed 1 base from V and 2 bases from J, with 13 bases in between. This CDR3 region has 16 residues. Here the CDR3 reads CASSLVSGSPTDTQYF. The CDR3, as DNA: TGTGCCAGCAGCTTAGTAAGTGGGAGTCCCACAGATACGCAGTATTTT. Variable domain in full (rest from reference TRBV7-6 and TRBJ2-3): GAGVSQSPRYKVTKRGQDVALRCDPISGHVSLYWYRQALGQGPEFLTYFNYEAQQDKSGLPNDRFSAERPEGSISTLTIQRTEQRDSAMYRCASSLVSGSPTDTQYFGPGTRLTVL.

In this sample, this clonotype turned up many times. V usage is TRBV19 and J usage is TRBJ2-5; 7 positions agree with TRBD1. Per germline, CDR1 LNHDA and CDR2 SQIVND (reference sequence). The V gene end was trimmed by 5 bases and the J gene end by 3 bases; junction bases not matched to a gene: 12. This CDR3 spans 16 amino acids. The CDR3 here is CASSSRTGRGEETQYF. The CDR3 DNA is TGTGCCAGTAGTTCCCGGACAGGTCGAGGGGAAGAGACCCAGTACTTC.

The table lists this clonotype with many counts. J is TRBJ1-2 and V is TRBV7-8; D not resolved. This CDR3 contains 15 residues. Germline V gives CDR1 SGHVS, CDR2 FQNEAQ. V gave up 2 bases and J gave up 8 bases, with 18 bases separating them. The CDR3 DNA reads TGTGCCAGCAGCTTACCAAGGCAGGACGTATTCGGCTACACCTTC. This codes for CASSLPRQDVFGYTF.

J is TRBJ1-4 and V is TRBV12-3 or TRBV12-4; the D gene is possibly TRBD1 (6 bases). The CDR3 consists of 15 residues. Trimming cost V 4 bases and J 5 bases, with 14 bases left between them. In DNA form, the CDR3 reads TGTGCCAGCAGTTCTACTCCCCAGGGGAATGAAAAACTGTTTTTT. Its protein product is CASSSTPQGNEKLFF.

Of note for this clonotype: The germline gene is not matched at one end of the junction; a read error may be the cause. The V gene is TRBV20-1, the J gene TRBJ1-1; D perhaps matches TRBD1 (5 bases). CDR1 is DFQATT, CDR2 SNEGSKA, per germline (reference sequence). This CDR3 contains 12 residues. The DNA of the CDR3 is TGCAGTGCTAGAGGGGATGAAGTTACCGGGACCTTT. This sequence encodes CSARGDEVTGTF.

This clonotype was detected a few times. The gene calls are TRBV7-9 and TRBJ2-5; perhaps TRBD1 as D (6 bases). V was cut by 0 bases and J by 2 bases, with 10 bases left in between. Germline CDR1 reads SEHNR; CDR2 reads FQNEAQ (reference sequence). The CDR3 sequence is 15 residues long. The CDR3 loop reads CASSLAFGQQETQYF. The CDR3 DNA reads as TGTGCCAGCAGCTTAGCGTTCGGACAGCAAGAGACCCAGTACTTC.

This clonotype was counted at least ten times. The genes are TRBV12-3 or TRBV12-4 and TRBJ1-3, with D maybe TRBD1 (5 bases). CDR3 length: 13 residues. The V end lost 6 bases, the J end lost 9 bases, and 15 bases lay between the germline ends. The CDR3 is CASSRLQGGTIYF. CDR3 nucleotides: TGTGCCAGCAGCCGATTGCAGGGAGGCACCATATATTTT.

In this sample, this clonotype turned up a few times. The chain has TRBV7-8 and TRBJ1-5; D uncertain. V was trimmed by 2 bases and J by 6 bases, leaving 5 bases between them. CDR3 length: 12 residues. Germline lookup yields CDR1 SGHVS and CDR2 FQNEAQ. This CDR3 reads CASSLRSQPQHF. CDR3 in DNA: TGTGCCAGCAGCTTACGTTCTCAGCCCCAGCATTTT.

The chain couples TRBV10-3 to TRBJ2-7, with D maybe TRBD2 (7 bases). V dropped 3 bases and J dropped 4 bases, with 16 bases sitting between them. CDR1 ENHRY and CDR2 SYGVKD come from the germline V gene. The CDR3 is 15 residues long. The CDR3 sequence is CAISDWGGRDYEQYF. As DNA, the CDR3 is TGTGCCATCAGTGACTGGGGGGGCCGTGATTACGAGCAGTACTTC.

This clonotype turned up a few times. Written as DNA, the CDR3 is TGCAGTGCTCTCCTGATAGCGGGAGAAGAGACCCAGTACTTC. It encodes CSALLIAGEETQYF. The V gene is TRBV20-1, the J gene TRBJ2-5; 9 nucleotides align to TRBD2. Germline V gives CDR1 DFQATT, CDR2 SNEGSKA (reference sequence). V lost 5 bases to trimming and J lost 3 bases; unmatched junction nucleotides: 7. CDR3 length: 14 residues.

This chain joins TRBV20-1 and TRBJ1-1; no definite D call. CDR1 and CDR2 from the germline V gene are DFQATT and SNEGSKA (reference sequence). The V end lost 4 bases, the J end lost 0 bases, and 6 bases lay between the germline ends. This CDR3 comprises 12 residues. The CDR3 loop is CSATDLNTEAFF. CDR3 coding DNA: TGCAGTGCTACCGATTTGAACACTGAAGCTTTCTTT.

This clonotype was counted many times. The genes are TRBV6-2 or TRBV6-3 and TRBJ2-3; 9 bases are a match to TRBD2. This CDR3 has 16 residues. Per germline, CDR1 MNHEY and CDR2 SVGEGT. Trimming removed 4 bases from V and 4 bases from J; junction bases left unmatched: 9. The CDR3 bases are TGTGCCAGCAGTTCACCTCATAGCGGGGGTTCAGATACGCAGTATTTT. This translates into CASSSPHSGGSDTQYF.

Concerning this clonotype itself: Since a much larger clone is just one base distant, this may be a read error. The chain recombines TRBV7-2 with TRBJ2-1, with 7 bases identical to TRBD2. The CDR3 spans 17 residues. With 5 bases clipped from V and 10 bases from J, the junction kept 20 bases outside the gene matches. Germline loops: CDR1 SGHTA, CDR2 FQGNSA. This CDR3 is CASSHGTNGPLPREQFF. Written as DNA, the CDR3 is TGTGCCAGCAGCCACGGGACTAACGGGCCCCTTCCGCGAGAGCAGTTCTTC. The full variable domain, rest sourced from reference TRBV7-2 and TRBJ2-1, is GAGVSQSPSNKVTEKGKDVELRCDPISGHTALYWYRQSLGQGLEFLIYFQGNSAPDKSGLPSDRFSAERTGGSVSTLTIQRTQQEDSAVYLCASSHGTNGPLPREQFFGPGTRLTVL.

For the CDR3, the DNA is TGTGCCGCCGTTCCGGGACAGGGATACGAGCAGTACTTC. Protein product: CAAVPGQGYEQYF. The chain uses TRBV28 and TRBJ2-7; 9 nucleotides match TRBD1. V lost 11 bases, J lost 4 bases, and 9 bases stayed unmatched. Germline CDR1 MDHEN, CDR2 SYDVKM. The CDR3 totals 13 residues.

The rearrangement uses TRBV7-1 and TRBJ2-6; 9 bases agree with TRBD2. TRBV7-1 is identified as an open reading frame with a role that is uncertain. This CDR3 is built from 21 residues. J gave up 3 bases and V 5 bases, and 20 bases lay outside the gene matches. The CDR3 protein is CASSHGLLWIAGVDGANVLTF. In DNA form, the CDR3 reads TGTGCCAGCAGCCATGGCCTCCTTTGGATAGCGGGGGTGGATGGGGCCAACGTCCTGACTTTC.

This clonotype was seen a handful of times. This chain links TRBV5-5 with TRBJ2-1; TRBD2 is a possible D gene (9 bases). Germline CDR1 is SGHKS and CDR2 is YYEKEE (reference sequence). The CDR3 runs to 19 residues. Trimming took 1 base from V and 7 from J, leaving 27 bases between them. CDR3 sequence (DNA): TGTGCCAGCAGCTTGCAGGGGGCCCTAGCGGGGACACAGGGAAATGAGCAGTTCTTC. Amino acid sequence: CASSLQGALAGTQGNEQFF.

This clonotype has just a few counts. CDR3 region: CSARIGQDRSFF. The CDR3 DNA is TGCAGTGCTAGAATTGGCCAAGATAGATCTTTCTTT. The chain uses TRBV20-1 and TRBJ1-1, with D hard to call. The CDR3 consists of 12 residues. The V end was cut by 2 bases, the J end by 12 bases, with 16 bases between. Looked up from germline, CDR1 is DFQATT and CDR2 is SNEGSKA (reference sequence).

Ten or more counts support this clonotype. The rearrangement uses TRBV7-2 and TRBJ2-3, with TRBD2 matching 15 bases. Germline CDR1 and CDR2: SGHTA and FQGNSA. There are 18 residues in the CDR3. The V gene end was trimmed by 5 bases and the J gene end by 3 bases; junction bases not matched to a gene: 9. CDR3 amino acids: CASSQSPGLAGGTDTQYF. In nucleotides, the CDR3 is TGTGCCAGCAGCCAGTCCCCGGGACTAGCGGGAGGAACAGATACGCAGTATTTT.

This chain joins TRBV20-1 and TRBJ2-7; D may be TRBD2 (5 bases). The V gene's germline CDR1 is DFQATT and CDR2 SNEGSKA (reference sequence). The CDR3 runs 13 residues. Trimming stripped 6 bases from V and 3 bases from J, with 15 bases between. The CDR3 sequence: CSASRPGIYEQYF. CDR3 bases: TGCAGTGCGAGTCGGCCGGGGATCTACGAGCAGTACTTC.

This clonotype was detected only a few times. V and J are TRBV2 and TRBJ1-1; D is unresolved. Germline V gene sequence: CDR1 SNHLY, CDR2 FYNNEI. The V end lost 6 bases, the J end lost 1 base, and 9 bases lay between the germline ends. The CDR3 has 13 amino acids. The DNA of the CDR3 is TGTGCCAGCAGCACTGATCAGAACACTGAAGCTTTCTTT. Its translation is CASSTDQNTEAFF.

The rearrangement joins TRBV11-2 to TRBJ1-1, with D perhaps TRBD1 (5 bases). V was shortened by 6 bases and J by 6 bases, with 17 bases between the two germline ends. The germline V gene has CDR1 SGHAT and CDR2 FQNNGV. The length of the CDR3 is 14 residues. The CDR3 protein is CASSSGVETAEAFF. DNA for the CDR3: TGTGCCAGCAGTTCCGGGGTTGAGACAGCTGAAGCTTTCTTT.

The sample holds a few counts of this clonotype. The chain recombines TRBV18 with TRBJ2-1, with D maybe TRBD1 (6 bases). The ends were cut back, 0 bases at V and 7 bases at J, with 10 bases in the middle. The length of the CDR3 is 14 residues. Looked up from germline, CDR1 is KGHSH and CDR2 is LQKENI. CDR3 loop: CASSPPTGRNEQFF. The DNA of the CDR3 is TGTGCCAGCTCACCACCGACAGGCAGGAATGAGCAGTTCTTC.

V usage is TRBV5-1 and J usage is TRBJ2-1; no definite D call. Germline-derived CDR1 and CDR2 are SGHRS and YFSETQ. Trimming removed 1 base at V and 9 bases at J, with 11 bases between. CDR3 size: 13 residues. The CDR3 bases are TGCGCCAGCAGCTTGCAACGGGCGAGTGAGCAGTTCTTC. This translates into CASSLQRASEQFF. The full variable domain, in which reference TRBV5-1 and TRBJ2-1 provide the parts outside the CDR3, is KAGVTQTPRYLIKTRGQQVTLSCSPISGHRSVSWYQQTPGQGLQFLFEYFSETQRNKGNFPGRFSGRQFSNSRSEMNVSTLELGDSALYLCASSLQRASEQFFGPGTRLTVL.

This clonotype was observed a handful of times. This rearrangement joins TRBV12-3 or TRBV12-4 to TRBJ2-5; D may be TRBD1 or TRBD2 (5 bases each). The ends were cut back, 8 bases at V and 5 bases at J, with 21 bases in the middle. The length of the CDR3 is 15 residues. Here the CDR3 DNA reads TGTGCCAGCGGAGAGATTGGGGGTCACCGCGAGACCCAGTACTTC. Encoded protein: CASGEIGGHRETQYF.

This clonotype was picked up a small number of times. In nucleotides, the CDR3 is TGTGCCAGCTCACCCTTGACAGGGACGTACAATGAGCAGTTCTTC. Amino acid sequence: CASSPLTGTYNEQFF. The rearrangement joins TRBV18 to TRBJ2-1; 7 bases agree with TRBD1. Germline CDR1 KGHSH, CDR2 LQKENI. V was clipped by 3 bases and J by 4 bases; unmatched bases: 6. The length of the CDR3 is 15 residues.

J is TRBJ2-1 and V is TRBV12-3 or TRBV12-4; D remains ambiguous. The germline V and J ends were trimmed by 5 bases and 10 bases, with 12 bases remaining between them. CDR3 length: 12 residues. CDR3 residues: CASSPPIREQFF. The CDR3 coding sequence is TGTGCCAGCAGTCCCCCAATAAGAGAGCAGTTCTTC.

This clonotype appeared many times. CDR3 protein: CASSITDSGNTIYF. The DNA of the CDR3 is TGTGCCAGTAGTATAACAGACTCTGGAAACACCATATATTTT. The V and J genes are TRBV19 and TRBJ1-3; D call uncertain. The CDR3 loop spans 14 amino acids. The V end lost 2 bases, the J end lost 0 bases, and 5 bases lay between the germline ends. The V gene's germline CDR1 is LNHDA and CDR2 SQIVND (reference sequence).

Ten or more counts support this clonotype. The chain combines TRBV7-9 with TRBJ1-6, with D perhaps TRBD1 (5 bases). Germline V gene lookup returns CDR1 SEHNR and CDR2 FQNEAQ (reference sequence). The CDR3 has 18 amino acids. Deletions cut 0 bases from V and 3 bases from J, with 15 bases between. For the CDR3, the DNA is TGTGCCAGCAGCTTAGCCAGCAGGGAAGGACTCTATAATTCACCCCTCCACTTT. Protein sequence: CASSLASREGLYNSPLHF.

The chain has TRBV20-1 and TRBJ2-1, with 9 bases aligning to TRBD2. The CDR3 is made up of 14 amino acids. The ends lost 7 bases at V and 3 bases at J; junction bases unmatched: 7. The germline CDR1 and CDR2 sequences are DFQATT and SNEGSKA (reference sequence). The CDR3 spells CSVIAGVNYNEQFF. CDR3 in DNA: TGCAGTGTTATAGCGGGAGTGAACTACAATGAGCAGTTCTTC.

The rearrangement joins TRBV6-2 or TRBV6-3 to TRBJ2-3; 8 positions match TRBD2. From germline, CDR1 is MNHEY and CDR2 SVGEGT. This CDR3 comprises 16 residues. Trimming took 10 bases from V and 4 from J; bases not matched to a gene: 16. In DNA, the CDR3 is TGTGCCATTTCCCCGGGACTAGACCCTACCGCAGATACGCAGTATTTT. Translating gives CAISPGLDPTADTQYF.

This clonotype has a count of ten or more. The rearrangement uses TRBV28 and TRBJ1-2; unclear D gene. The CDR3 is made up of 17 amino acids. The germline CDR1 and CDR2 sequences are MDHEN and SYDVKM. Between the trimmed V and J ends, which lost 7 bases and 1 base, there was a span of 22 bases. The CDR3 DNA follows: TGTGCCAGCAAATCAATAACCCCCCAAGACATTAACTATGGCTACACCTTC. Translating it yields CASKSITPQDINYGYTF.